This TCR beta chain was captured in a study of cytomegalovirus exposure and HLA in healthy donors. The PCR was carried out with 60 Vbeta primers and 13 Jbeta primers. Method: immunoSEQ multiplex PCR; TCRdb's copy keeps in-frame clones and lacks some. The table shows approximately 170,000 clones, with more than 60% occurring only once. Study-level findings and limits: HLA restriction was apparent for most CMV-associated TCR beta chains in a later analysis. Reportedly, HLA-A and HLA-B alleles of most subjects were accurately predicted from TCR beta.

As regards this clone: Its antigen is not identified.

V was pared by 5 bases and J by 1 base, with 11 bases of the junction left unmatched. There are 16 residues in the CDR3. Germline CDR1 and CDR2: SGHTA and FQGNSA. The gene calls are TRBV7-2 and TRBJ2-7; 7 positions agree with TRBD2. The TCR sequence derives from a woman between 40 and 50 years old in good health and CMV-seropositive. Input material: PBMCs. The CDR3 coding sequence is TGTGCCAGCAGCGTTACCGGGACTACCGGGTCCTACGAGCAGTACTTC. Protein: CASSVTGTTGSYEQYF. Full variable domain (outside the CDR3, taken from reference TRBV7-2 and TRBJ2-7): GAGVSQSPSNKVTEKGKDVELRCDPISGHTALYWYRQSLGQGLEFLIYFQGNSAPDKSGLPSDRFSAERTGGSVSTLTIQRTQQEDSAVYLCASSVTGTTGSYEQYFGPGTRLTVT.